The 8 T cell receptor beta chains below come from one sample, sequenced in a study of T cell clonality in common variable immunodeficiency. Libraries were prepared by immunoSEQ multiplex PCR; TCRdb keeps only in-frame clonotypes and omits some of them. This repertoire holds about 32,000 clones, and none appear only once. The sample taken for sequencing was peripheral blood mononuclear cells. These receptors were collected from a person aged 18 to 75 in good health.

This clone came up many times. The read halts 3 residues ahead of the CDR3 end, with the missing end drawn from the germline J gene. This chain links TRBV20-1 with TRBJ1-2; D remains unclear. Trimming took 3 bases from V and 2 from J, leaving 10 bases between them. The CDR3 spans 13 residues. CDR1 and CDR2 from the germline V gene are DFQATT and SNEGSKA (reference sequence). The CDR3 bases that were read are TGCAGTGCTAGCAAGGCAGAAAACTATGGC. This translates into CSASKAENYG. The whole CDR3 region reads CSASKAENYGYTF.

This clone was seen at least ten times. Read coverage stops 3 residues before the CDR3 terminus; the germline J gene supplies the remainder. V is TRBV12-3 or TRBV12-4 and J is TRBJ1-4; no firm D call. The V gene lost 6 bases and the J gene lost 5 bases, with 13 bases spanning the gap. CDR3 length: 14 amino acids. The sequenced CDR3 bases are TGTGCCAGCAGGGAGGGCCATGGAAATGAAAAA. Protein sequence: CASREGHGNEK. The entire CDR3 reads CASREGHGNEKLFF.

In its sample, this clone was seen many times. The CDR3 end is not reached by the read, which stops 3 residues before it; the germline J gene fills it in. The chain is built from TRBV19 and TRBJ2-2, with a tentative D call TRBD2 (7 bases). Between the trimmed V and J ends, which lost 6 bases and 5 bases, there was a span of 19 bases. Germline loops: CDR1 LNHDA, CDR2 SQIVND (reference sequence). This CDR3 has 16 residues. The CDR3 DNA, read in part, is TGTGCCAGTAGCCGGGGGGCGGGAGCGGGGACCGGGGAG. Residues: CASSRGAGAGTGE. In full, the CDR3 reads CASSRGAGAGTGELFF.

This clone was seen many times. The read stops 3 residues short of the end of the CDR3; the missing end is completed from the germline J gene. The rearrangement links TRBV6-2 or TRBV6-3 to TRBJ2-7, with 7 nucleotides matching TRBD2. In germline, CDR1 is MNHEY, CDR2 SVGEGT. The CDR3 contains 15 residues. V lost 8 bases, J lost 1 base, and 11 bases stayed unmatched. The chain's CDR3 is CASFSEWGGSYEQYF. The sequenced part of the CDR3 DNA is TGTGCCAGCTTTTCCGAGTGGGGGGGGTCCTACGAG.

This clone was recorded many times. The read halts 3 residues ahead of the CDR3 end, with the missing end drawn from the germline J gene. The genes are TRBV13 and TRBJ1-1; D not resolved. The germline CDR1 and CDR2 sequences are PRHDT and FYEKMQ (reference sequence). The V gene lost 5 bases and the J gene lost 5 bases, with 12 bases spanning the gap. CDR3 length: 13 residues. The CDR3 DNA, read in part, is TGTGCCAGCAGCCCAACTTTAGGGACTGAA. Translation: CASSPTLGTE. The CDR3 reads in full as CASSPTLGTEAFF.

Regarding this clone: At one end, the junction sequence differs from germline, possibly due to a read error. The read ends 3 residues shy of where the CDR3 ends; the end is completed using the germline J gene. The sample has other DNA sequences that encode this CDR3 too. The V call is TRBV2, the J call TRBJ1-3; D uncertain. Germline V gene lookup returns CDR1 SNHLY and CDR2 FYNNEI. The CDR3 length is 15 residues. The covered CDR3 bases are TGTGCCAGCAGAATTGAGCGAAGCTCTGGAAACACA. It specifies CASRIERSSGNT. The entire CDR3 reads CASRIERSSGNTIYF.

This clone was detected ten times or more. The sequenced fragment ends 3 residues before the CDR3 boundary, so the rest is inferred from the germline J gene. V gene TRBV7-3 combines with J gene TRBJ1-1; tentatively, D is TRBD1 (6 bases). The CDR3 consists of 13 residues. The germline V and J ends were trimmed by 6 bases and 3 bases, with 11 bases remaining between them. The germline V gene has CDR1 SGHTA and CDR2 FQGTGA. This CDR3 is CASRGRGDTEAFF. The covered CDR3 bases are TGTGCCAGCAGAGGCAGGGGTGACACTGAA.

This clone has a count of ten or more. CDR3 bases read: TGCAGCGTTGATGAGACAGGGCCTGAA. Its translation is CSVDETGPE. The CDR3 reads in full as CSVDETGPEAFF. The V call is TRBV29-1, the J call TRBJ1-1; 7 nucleotides match TRBD1. The observed sequence ends 3 residues before the CDR3 terminus, with the missing tail filled in from the germline J gene. J was trimmed by 6 bases and V by 3 bases; bases with no gene match: 4. Germline CDR1 reads SQVTM; CDR2 reads ANQGSEA. This CDR3 region has 12 residues.